The sequence of this TCR beta chain was determined in a study of CD8+ T cells in alopecia areata. Study-level points and caveats: Relative to normal scalp, lesional scalp, especially alopecia totalis/universalis, showed higher clonality. Scalp clonality decreased significantly with tofacitinib, and so did expanded CD8+ clones among the top 100. When scalp samples are sequenced, resident alphabeta T cells of normal skin are also captured.

Treatment specified: oral pan-JAK inhibitor, 5-10 mg twice daily. TCR sequencing used cDNA made by reverse transcription of extracted RNA. Profiled with immunoSEQ multiplex PCR; TCRdb holds only in-frame clones, not every one. This sample has about 300,000 clones, with 55% to 75% found just once. With respect to this clone: Its antigen remains unidentified.

The receptor's source is a human donor with alopecia areata. The sample was CD4+ T cells sorted from blood, taken at week 24, from a patient treated with tofacitinib.

DNA for the CDR3: TGTGCCAGCAGCTCCGCCACAGGGCTCCAAGAGACCCAGTACTTC. Translation gives CASSSATGLQETQYF. This chain uses TRBV5-4 with TRBJ2-5; weak D call: TRBD1 (6 bases). There are 15 residues in the CDR3. Germline V gene lookup returns CDR1 SGHNT and CDR2 YYREEE (reference sequence). V was shortened by 3 bases and J by 1 base, with 13 bases between the two germline ends.